Below are 27 T cell receptor beta chains sequenced from a single sample in a study of blood T cells in healthy people across ages (dated by TCRdb to the mid-2010s). Library creation used 5' RACE. TCRdb lists the instrument as Illumina HiSeq 2500. The second PCR ran for roughly 6 to 11 cycles and used a J-beta primer mix along with a sample-barcoded 5' primer. TCRdb's own reprocessing of the public reads used fastp at Q25 and MiXCR and kept productive beta chains. Rows merge per CDR3 protein into single entries with the most common DNA and genes. This sample has about 830,000 distinct CDR3 sequences in its table, and 58% of those were observed once. The top ten clones comprise around 20% of the sample. The sample was blood. The origin of the receptors is a man aged 25 to 45 in good health.

J is TRBJ2-3 and V is TRBV24-1; D not certain. The germline gives CDR1 KGHDR, CDR2 SFDVKD. CDR3 length: 13 amino acids. V lost 8 bases and J lost 6, with 14 bases in between. CDR3 sequence: CATTGNSPDTQYF. The CDR3 coding sequence is TGTGCCACCACCGGAAATTCGCCCGATACGCAGTATTTT.

This clonotype was observed a handful of times. V usage is TRBV3-1 and J usage is TRBJ2-7; D is ambiguous. This CDR3 is built from 12 residues. Trimming took 0 bases from V and 6 from J, leaving 6 bases between them. Germline V gene lookup returns CDR1 LGHDT and CDR2 YNNKEL (reference sequence). Written as DNA, the CDR3 is TGTGCCAGCAGCCAAGAAGGCCGCGAGCAGTACTTC. Translation gives CASSQEGREQYF.

V is TRBV20-1 and J is TRBJ1-2, with 12 bases fitting TRBD1. The CDR3 spans 15 residues. V lost 5 bases, J lost 7 bases, and 11 bases stayed unmatched. The germline gives CDR1 DFQATT, CDR2 SNEGSKA (reference sequence). The CDR3 loop is CSASPPGQGAGGYTF. In nucleotides, the CDR3 is TGCAGTGCTTCCCCCCCGGGACAGGGGGCGGGTGGCTACACCTTC.

The V gene is TRBV4-2, the J gene TRBJ2-6; D may be TRBD1 (5 bases). The CDR3 runs 17 residues. Germline CDR1 reads LGHNA; CDR2 reads YNFKEQ. V was cut by 1 base and J by 0 bases, with 10 bases left in between. CDR3: CASSQVQGPSGANVLTF. In nucleotides, the CDR3 is TGTGCCAGCAGCCAAGTGCAGGGCCCCTCTGGGGCCAACGTCCTGACTTTC.

This clonotype has a handful of counts. The CDR3: CSVARGSYGYTF. In nucleotides, the CDR3 is TGCAGTGTAGCTCGGGGTAGCTATGGCTACACCTTC. The chain couples TRBV20-1 to TRBJ1-2; no reliable D call. The germline CDR1 and CDR2 sequences are DFQATT and SNEGSKA (reference sequence). The CDR3 is 12 amino acids. V lost 7 bases to trimming and J lost 4 bases, with 13 bases between them.

This chain joins TRBV10-3 and TRBJ2-7; TRBD1 matches at 8 bases. With 6 bases clipped from V and 0 bases from J, the junction kept 7 bases outside the gene matches. Germline V gene sequence: CDR1 ENHRY, CDR2 SYGVKD. CDR3 length equals 15 residues. CDR3 sequence: CAISRQGTRSYEQYF. CDR3 bases: TGTGCCATCAGCCGACAGGGGACCCGCTCCTACGAGCAGTACTTC.

The chain carries TRBV5-6 and TRBJ2-3, with 11 bases lining up with TRBD2. Germline lookup yields CDR1 SGHDT and CDR2 YYEEEE. The junction had 8 bases not matched to a gene; V was cut back by 6 bases and J by 2 bases. The CDR3 runs 16 residues. The CDR3 region is CASTSGLAGATDTQYF. CDR3 coding DNA: TGTGCCAGCACCTCCGGACTAGCGGGCGCCACAGATACGCAGTATTTT. Together with reference TRBV5-6 and TRBJ2-3, the CDR3 gives the full variable domain: DAGVTQSPTHLIKTRGQQVTLRCSPKSGHDTVSWYQQALGQGPQFIFQYYEEEERQRGNFPDRFSGHQFPNYSSELNVNALLLGDSALYLCASTSGLAGATDTQYFGPGTRLTVL.

The CDR3 loop is CASSFNGQSGYTF. The CDR3 coding sequence is TGTGCCAGCAGCTTTAACGGACAAAGCGGCTACACCTTC. The V gene is TRBV11-2, the J gene TRBJ1-2; TRBD1 is a possible D gene (5 bases). V gave up 3 bases and J gave up 8 bases, with 13 bases separating them. Germline V CDR1 and CDR2: SGHAT, FQNNGV. CDR3 length: 13 residues.

CDR3 DNA sequence: TGTGCCAGCAGTTTTACGGGGGGGTTTAGGCCGGAGCAGTTCTTC. This codes for CASSFTGGFRPEQFF. This sequence joins TRBV12-3 or TRBV12-4 and TRBJ2-1; 8 nucleotides align to TRBD2. The CDR3 has 15 residues. The V gene end was trimmed by 3 bases and the J gene end by 10 bases; junction bases not matched to a gene: 11.

The chain uses TRBV7-2 and TRBJ2-4, with D unresolved. The germline V gene has CDR1 SGHTA and CDR2 FQGNSA. Trimming pared 5 bases from V and 13 bases from J, leaving 15 bases between. The CDR3 runs 12 residues. The CDR3 DNA is TGTGCCAGCAGCGCTAGAGCCGGTGAGCAGTACTTC. Translation: CASSARAGEQYF.

This rearrangement joins TRBV13 to TRBJ2-7; D is ambiguous. The J call may be faulty, since TRBJ2-5 better matches the DNA end. Germline loops: CDR1 PRHDT, CDR2 FYEKMQ (reference sequence). CDR3 size: 12 residues. CDR3 coding DNA: TGTGCCAGCAGCGGACCCCGGGAGACCCAGTACTTC. It encodes CASSGPRETQYF.

The V call is TRBV30, the J call TRBJ1-2; tentative D call: TRBD1 (5 bases). The ends were cut back, 1 base at V and 8 bases at J, with 11 bases in the middle. The V gene's germline CDR1 is GTSNPN and CDR2 SVGIG (reference sequence). There are 12 residues in the CDR3. The CDR3 nucleotides read TGTGCCTGGAGTGCAGGGAGGCACGGCTACACCTTC. Residues: CAWSAGRHGYTF.

V is TRBV29-1 and J is TRBJ2-5; D gene ambiguous. This CDR3 is 13 amino acids long. The V end lost 5 bases, the J end lost 0 bases, and 10 bases lay between the germline ends. Germline V lookup: CDR1 SQVTM, CDR2 ANQGSEA. This CDR3 reads CSVRLVYQETQYF. CDR3 in DNA: TGCAGCGTTAGGCTTGTGTACCAAGAGACCCAGTACTTC.

The V and J genes are TRBV7-2 and TRBJ1-2, with D unresolved. Germline V CDR1 and CDR2: SGHTA, FQGNSA. The ends were cut back, 1 base at V and 8 bases at J, with 14 bases in the middle. The CDR3 spans 14 residues. The CDR3 DNA reads as TGTGCCAGCAGCTTAGAGTCGGGTCCTTCGGGCTACACCTTC. This codes for CASSLESGPSGYTF. Using reference TRBV7-2 and TRBJ1-2 for the parts outside the CDR3, the full variable domain is GAGVSQSPSNKVTEKGKDVELRCDPISGHTALYWYRQSLGQGLEFLIYFQGNSAPDKSGLPSDRFSAERTGGSVSTLTIQRTQQEDSAVYLCASSLESGPSGYTFGSGTRLTVV.

This clonotype was recorded a few times. The rearrangement uses TRBV20-1 and TRBJ1-2, with 8 positions matching TRBD1. Losses at the gene ends were 5 bases for V and 3 bases for J; bases not matched to a gene: 8. The CDR3 sequence is 14 residues long. The germline CDR1 and CDR2 sequences are DFQATT and SNEGSKA (reference sequence). Written as DNA, the CDR3 is TGCAGTGCTGTACAGGGGGATCCGGACTATGGCTACACCTTC. It translates to CSAVQGDPDYGYTF.

Notes on this clonotype: A read error is possible here, since a much larger clone lies one base away. The chain employs TRBV12-3 or TRBV12-4 and TRBJ2-7; 9 positions agree with TRBD2. Trimming took 5 bases from V and 7 from J; bases not matched to a gene: 12. There are 15 residues in the CDR3. The CDR3 region is CASSNLAGTINEQYF. Written as DNA, the CDR3 is TGTGCCAGCAGTAATCTAGCGGGGACAATCAATGAGCAGTACTTC.

This clonotype was counted only a few times. The chain carries TRBV7-9 and TRBJ2-3; D might be TRBD1 (5 bases). Germline V gene data show CDR1 as SEHNR and CDR2 as FQNEAQ (reference sequence). The V end lost 0 bases, the J end lost 2 bases, and 9 bases lay between the germline ends. The CDR3 totals 15 residues. The CDR3 DNA sequence: TGTGCCAGCAGCTTAGCAGGGGTTACCACAGATACGCAGTATTTT. Translation: CASSLAGVTTDTQYF. Looking up the rest from reference TRBV7-9 and TRBJ2-3 gives the full variable domain: DTGVSQNPRHKITKRGQNVTFRCDPISEHNRLYWYRQTLGQGPEFLTYFQNEAQLEKSRLLSDRFSAERPKGSFSTLEIQRTEQGDSAMYLCASSLAGVTTDTQYFGPGTRLTVL.

This sequence joins TRBV6-2 or TRBV6-3 and TRBJ2-3; 12 nucleotides align to TRBD2. V lost 6 bases and J lost 7; bases outside the gene matches: 11. CDR1 MNHEY and CDR2 SVGEGT come from the germline V gene. The CDR3 spans 16 residues. Here the CDR3 DNA reads TGTGCCAGCAGCTCATTGACTAGCGGGAGTGTGTATACGCAGTATTTT. This gives the protein CASSSLTSGSVYTQYF.

This chain uses TRBV2 with TRBJ2-3, with unresolved D. Looked up from germline, CDR1 is SNHLY and CDR2 is FYNNEI. V lost 6 bases and J lost 4, with 11 bases in between. The length of the CDR3 is 13 residues. The CDR3 coding sequence is TGTGCCAGCAGCGGGCAGGAATCAGATACGCAGTATTTT. Translating it yields CASSGQESDTQYF.

V and J are TRBV5-1 and TRBJ2-7; maybe TRBD2 (5 bases). V gave up 3 bases and J gave up 3 bases, with 10 bases separating them. Germline CDR1 SGHRS, CDR2 YFSETQ. This CDR3 is 13 amino acids long. The CDR3 reads CASSSDFYYEQYF. The CDR3 coding sequence is TGCGCCAGCAGCTCGGACTTCTACTACGAGCAGTACTTC. The variable domain in full, completed from reference TRBV5-1 and TRBJ2-7, reads KAGVTQTPRYLIKTRGQQVTLSCSPISGHRSVSWYQQTPGQGLQFLFEYFSETQRNKGNFPGRFSGRQFSNSRSEMNVSTLELGDSALYLCASSSDFYYEQYFGPGTRLTVT.

The CDR3 region has the DNA TGCAGTGCCGTGGGGCAGACTAACACTGAAGCTTTCTTT. Translation: CSAVGQTNTEAFF. This chain connects TRBV20-1 to TRBJ1-1; tentative D call: TRBD1 (5 bases). V was pared by 6 bases and J by 2 bases, with 13 bases between. This CDR3 is built from 13 residues. Germline CDR1 and CDR2: DFQATT and SNEGSKA (reference sequence).

The V and J genes are TRBV7-8 and TRBJ1-1; tentative D call: TRBD1 (6 bases). V lost 4 bases and J 3 bases, leaving 12 bases between the germline ends. This CDR3 contains 14 residues. Germline V lookup: CDR1 SGHVS, CDR2 FQNEAQ. CDR3 loop: CASSSRGGYTEAFF. DNA for the CDR3: TGTGCCAGCAGCTCTAGAGGGGGTTACACTGAAGCTTTCTTT. The full variable domain, its missing parts supplied by reference TRBV7-8 and TRBJ1-1, is GAGVSQSPRYKVAKRGQDVALRCDPISGHVSLFWYQQALGQGPEFLTYFQNEAQLDKSGLPSDRFFAERPEGSVSTLKIQRTQQEDSAVYLCASSSRGGYTEAFFGQGTRLTVV.

In its sample, this clonotype was seen a few times. This chain connects TRBV7-2 to TRBJ2-4, with 8 bases that match TRBD2. Germline CDR1 reads SGHTA; CDR2 reads FQGNSA. This CDR3 has 16 residues. The V segment lost 5 bases and the J segment 7 bases; nucleotides outside the gene matches: 13. The CDR3: CASSPLGIAGINIQYF. The DNA of the CDR3 is TGTGCCAGCAGCCCCCTGGGAATAGCGGGGATTAACATTCAGTACTTC.

This clonotype was found a few times. The V gene is TRBV29-1, the J gene TRBJ2-4, with 10 bases identical to TRBD1. The end of the DNA is better explained by TRBJ2-7, so the J call may be wrong. Germline assignment: CDR1 SQVTM and CDR2 ANQGSEA. CDR3 length equals 14 residues. DNA of the CDR3: TGCAGCTCTAGCCCCGGGACAGGGGCCTACGAGCAGTACTTC. As protein: CSSSPGTGAYEQYF.

In DNA form, the CDR3 reads TGTGCCAGCTCACCACTGGACAGGGCCCCTAACGAGCAGTACTTC. It yields the protein CASSPLDRAPNEQYF. The rearrangement joins TRBV18 to TRBJ2-5; 8 positions match TRBD1. The end of the DNA aligns better with TRBJ2-7, so the J call may be wrong. The CDR3 totals 15 residues. Germline CDR1 reads KGHSH; CDR2 reads LQKENI.

The genes are TRBV6-1 and TRBJ1-1, with TRBD1 matching 7 bases. CDR1 and CDR2 (germline): MNHNS, SASEGT. CDR3 size: 18 residues. With 0 bases clipped from V and 3 bases from J, the junction kept 13 bases outside the gene matches. In DNA, the CDR3 is TGTGCCAGCAGTGAAGCATTGTGGAGGGGGCGGGACGACACTGAAGCTTTCTTT. The encoded protein is CASSEALWRGRDDTEAFF.

The CDR3 is CASSYDSLFTDTQYF. Here the CDR3 DNA reads TGTGCCAGCAGTTATGATAGTCTTTTCACAGATACGCAGTATTTT. This chain uses TRBV6-5 with TRBJ2-3, with D unclear. The ends were cut back, 3 bases at V and 2 bases at J, with 12 bases in the middle. The CDR3 totals 15 residues. Per germline, CDR1 MNHEY and CDR2 SVGAGI.